A single T cell receptor (beta chain) is shown here with its context. The source of the sample is a study of blood T cell repertoires in COVID-19. Sequencing used immunoSEQ multiplex PCR; TCRdb keeps in-frame clones, though not all of them. The table has 85,000 to 100,000 clones, approximately 85% seen once. The receptor was isolated from a man aged 55 to 70 with acute or convalescent COVID-19. The source material was peripheral blood.

The CDR3 loop reads CASSPAASGYYEQYF. CDR3 nucleotide sequence: TGTGCCAGCAGCCCCGCGGCTAGCGGCTACTACGAGCAGTACTTC. The rearrangement links TRBV11-2 to TRBJ2-7; 7 bases agree with TRBD2. Unmatched junction bases numbered 10, after V lost 5 bases and J lost 3 bases. Germline CDR1 reads SGHAT; CDR2 reads FQNNGV. The CDR3 runs to 15 residues.